The sequence of this TCR beta chain was determined in a study of beta chain features in type 1 diabetes. Based on CD45RO/CCR7/CD25/CD127/CD95/CD27, CD4+ regulatory, stem cell-like memory, naive and central memory cells were sorted. The authors reverse transcribed all of the isolated RNA, so sequencing captured expressed TCRB transcripts. A few million reads, on average, came from each naive, central memory and regulatory T cell sample. Data came from immunoSEQ multiplex PCR; TCRdb stores just in-frame clones and leaves some out. Here the sample spans a few hundred thousand clones, 20% being singletons. Only a few counts were recorded for this clone. Sequences were obtained from naive CD4+ T cells from blood. This TCR was recovered from a woman under 30 in good health.

CDR3 coding DNA: TGTGCCAGCAGTCCCGGGACAGGGGGGATAGGCTACACCTTC. This gives the protein CASSPGTGGIGYTF. The rearrangement links TRBV7-2 to TRBJ1-2, with 11 positions matching TRBD1. The length of the CDR3 is 14 residues. J gave up 8 bases and V 6 bases, and 8 bases lay outside the gene matches. Germline values: CDR1 SGHTA, CDR2 FQGNSA.